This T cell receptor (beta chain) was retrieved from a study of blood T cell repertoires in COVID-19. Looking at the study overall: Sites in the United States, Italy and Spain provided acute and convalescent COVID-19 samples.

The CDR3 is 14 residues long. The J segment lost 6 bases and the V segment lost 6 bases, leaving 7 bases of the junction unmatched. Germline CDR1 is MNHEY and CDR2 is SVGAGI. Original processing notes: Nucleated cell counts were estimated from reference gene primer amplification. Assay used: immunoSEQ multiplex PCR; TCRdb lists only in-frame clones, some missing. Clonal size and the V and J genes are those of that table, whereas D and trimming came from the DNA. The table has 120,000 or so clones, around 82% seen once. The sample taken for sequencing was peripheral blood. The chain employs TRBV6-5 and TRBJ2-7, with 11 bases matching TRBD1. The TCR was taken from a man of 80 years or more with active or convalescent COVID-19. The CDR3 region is CASRTGTGGLEQYF. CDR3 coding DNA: TGTGCCAGCAGAACCGGGACAGGGGGGCTCGAGCAGTACTTC.